These 7 T cell receptor beta chains came from one sample sequenced in a study of T cell responses to AZD1222 COVID-19 vaccine. The data were produced by immunoSEQ multiplex PCR, yet TCRdb's version contains in-frame clones alone and is incomplete. The table includes approximately 130,000 clones, 88% detected once. The sequencing used peripheral blood, collected 28 days after the second AZD1222 dose. These TCRs come from an adult who received the AZD1222 COVID-19 vaccine.

The gene calls are TRBV29-1 and TRBJ2-2; a weak D match, TRBD2 (5 bases). This CDR3 comprises 10 residues. CDR1 is SQVTM and CDR2 is ANQGSEA in the germline V gene. Trimming left V 7 bases short and J 7 bases short, with 7 bases between. The CDR3 DNA is TGCAGCGCACGGGGCGGGGAGCTGTTTTTT. This gives the protein CSARGGELFF.

CDR3 sequence (DNA): TGTGCCAGCAGCACTCCTCGTCCCGGCTACACCTTC. It codes for CASSTPRPGYTF. This rearrangement joins TRBV27 to TRBJ1-2; no definite D call. V was pared by 6 bases and J by 8 bases, with 13 bases between. This CDR3 has 12 amino acids. CDR1 MNHEY and CDR2 SMNVEV come from the germline V gene (reference sequence).

V and J are TRBV19 and TRBJ1-4, with D uncertain. The V gene lost 6 bases and the J gene lost 0 bases, with 14 bases spanning the gap. Germline CDR1 reads LNHDA; CDR2 reads SQIVND (reference sequence). The CDR3 sequence is 16 residues long. DNA of the CDR3: TGTGCCAGTAGCTTTACAGTAACTGCAACTAATGAAAAACTGTTTTTT. Translated: CASSFTVTATNEKLFF.

The chain has TRBV19 and TRBJ1-1; a weak D match, TRBD1 (6 bases). CDR1 LNHDA and CDR2 SQIVND come from the germline V gene (reference sequence). This CDR3 has 17 amino acids. Trimming took off 0 bases at V and 0 bases at J, with 14 bases between the two ends. The CDR3 protein is CASSIDFGGGLNTEAFF. CDR3 sequence (DNA): TGTGCCAGTAGTATAGATTTCGGGGGCGGTCTGAACACTGAAGCTTTCTTT.

The sample holds one count of this clone. V usage is TRBV7-2 and J usage is TRBJ2-2; D possibly matches TRBD1 or TRBD2 (5 bases each). CDR3 length: 15 amino acids. Trimming pared 1 base from V and 4 bases from J, leaving 10 bases between. Germline CDR1 and CDR2: SGHTA and FQGNSA. The CDR3 coding sequence is TGTGCCAGCAGCTTAGACGGGGCAGGCACCGGGGAGCTGTTTTTT. It yields the protein CASSLDGAGTGELFF.

The chain joins TRBV6-5 to TRBJ2-6, with D uncertain. Trimming pared 4 bases from V and 0 bases from J, leaving 7 bases between. Germline-derived CDR1 and CDR2 are MNHEY and SVGAGI. CDR3 length equals 15 residues. CDR3 in DNA: TGTGCCAGCAGTTCGATGTTCTCTGGGGCCAACGTCCTGACTTTC. Translating it yields CASSSMFSGANVLTF.

The chain is built from TRBV27 and TRBJ2-5, with D possibly TRBD2 on 5 matching bases. This CDR3 is built from 16 residues. Germline loops: CDR1 MNHEY, CDR2 SMNVEV (reference sequence). Trimming left V 3 bases short and J 2 bases short, with 16 bases between. For the CDR3, the DNA is TGTGCCAGCAGTTTTGGAGGAGGATGGGGACAAGAGACCCAGTACTTC. Protein product: CASSFGGGWGQETQYF.